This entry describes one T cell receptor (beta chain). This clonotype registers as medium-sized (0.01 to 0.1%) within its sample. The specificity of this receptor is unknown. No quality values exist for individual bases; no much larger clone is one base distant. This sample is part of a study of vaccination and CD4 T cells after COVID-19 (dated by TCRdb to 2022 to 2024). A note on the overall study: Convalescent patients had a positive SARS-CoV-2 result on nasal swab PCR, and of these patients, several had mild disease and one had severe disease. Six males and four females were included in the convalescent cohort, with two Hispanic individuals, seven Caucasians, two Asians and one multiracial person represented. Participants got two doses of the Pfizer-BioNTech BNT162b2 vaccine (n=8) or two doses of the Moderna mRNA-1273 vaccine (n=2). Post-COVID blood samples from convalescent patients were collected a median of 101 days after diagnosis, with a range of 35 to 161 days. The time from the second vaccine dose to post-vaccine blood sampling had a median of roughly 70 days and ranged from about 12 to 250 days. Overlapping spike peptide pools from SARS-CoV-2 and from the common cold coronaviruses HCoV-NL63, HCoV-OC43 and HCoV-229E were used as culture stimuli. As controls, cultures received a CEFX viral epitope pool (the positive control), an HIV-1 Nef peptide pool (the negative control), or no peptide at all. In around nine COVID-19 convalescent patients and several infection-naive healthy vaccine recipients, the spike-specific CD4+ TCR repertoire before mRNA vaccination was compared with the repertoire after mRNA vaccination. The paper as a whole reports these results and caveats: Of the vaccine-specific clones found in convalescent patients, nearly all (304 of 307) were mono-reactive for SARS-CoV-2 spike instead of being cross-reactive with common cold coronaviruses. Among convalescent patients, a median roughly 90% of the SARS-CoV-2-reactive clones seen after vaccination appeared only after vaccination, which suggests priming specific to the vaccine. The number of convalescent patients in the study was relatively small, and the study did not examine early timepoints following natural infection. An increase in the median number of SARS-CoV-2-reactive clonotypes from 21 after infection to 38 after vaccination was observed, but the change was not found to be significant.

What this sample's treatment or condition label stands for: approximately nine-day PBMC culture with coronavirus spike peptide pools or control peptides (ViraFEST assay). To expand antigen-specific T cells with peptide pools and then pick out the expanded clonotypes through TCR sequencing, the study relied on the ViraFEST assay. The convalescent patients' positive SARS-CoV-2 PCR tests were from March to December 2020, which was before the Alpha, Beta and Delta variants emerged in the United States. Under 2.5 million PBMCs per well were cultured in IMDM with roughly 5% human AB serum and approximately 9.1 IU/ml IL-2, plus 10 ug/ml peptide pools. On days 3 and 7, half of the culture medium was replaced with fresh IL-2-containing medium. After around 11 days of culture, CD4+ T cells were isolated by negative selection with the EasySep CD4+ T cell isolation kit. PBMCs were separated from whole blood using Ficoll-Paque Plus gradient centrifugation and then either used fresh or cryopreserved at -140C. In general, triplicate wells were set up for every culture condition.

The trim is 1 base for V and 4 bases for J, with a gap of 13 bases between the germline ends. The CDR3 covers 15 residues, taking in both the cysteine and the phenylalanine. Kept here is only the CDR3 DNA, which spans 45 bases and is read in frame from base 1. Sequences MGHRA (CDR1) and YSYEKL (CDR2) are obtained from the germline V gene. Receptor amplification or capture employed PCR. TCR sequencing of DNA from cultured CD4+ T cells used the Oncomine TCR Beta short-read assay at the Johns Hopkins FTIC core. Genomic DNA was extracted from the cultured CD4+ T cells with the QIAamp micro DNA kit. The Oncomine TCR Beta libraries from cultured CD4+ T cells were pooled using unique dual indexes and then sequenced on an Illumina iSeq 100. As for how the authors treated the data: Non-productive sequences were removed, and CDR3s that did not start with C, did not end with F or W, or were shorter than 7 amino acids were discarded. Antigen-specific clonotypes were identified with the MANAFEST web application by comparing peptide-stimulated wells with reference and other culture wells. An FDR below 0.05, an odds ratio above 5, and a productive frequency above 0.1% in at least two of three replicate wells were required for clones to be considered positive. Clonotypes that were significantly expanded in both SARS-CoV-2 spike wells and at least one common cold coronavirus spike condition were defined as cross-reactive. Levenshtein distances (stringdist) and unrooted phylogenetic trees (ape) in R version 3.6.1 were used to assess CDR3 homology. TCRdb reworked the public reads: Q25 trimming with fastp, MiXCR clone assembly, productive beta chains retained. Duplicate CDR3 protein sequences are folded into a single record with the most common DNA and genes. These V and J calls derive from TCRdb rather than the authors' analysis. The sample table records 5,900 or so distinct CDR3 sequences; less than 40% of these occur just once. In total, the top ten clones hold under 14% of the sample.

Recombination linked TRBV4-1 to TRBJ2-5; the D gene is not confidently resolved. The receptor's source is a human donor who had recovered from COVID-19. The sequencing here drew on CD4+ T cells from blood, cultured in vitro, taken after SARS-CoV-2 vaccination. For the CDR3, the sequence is CASSQGSGNRETQYF. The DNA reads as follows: TGCGCCAGCAGCCAAGGGTCGGGCAACCGAGAGACCCAGTACTTC.